Following are 24 T cell receptor beta chains from one sample sequenced in a study of cytomegalovirus exposure and HLA in healthy donors (dated by TCRdb to 2016 to 2017). Library preparation used the immunoSEQ multiplex PCR assay. A mixture of 60 forward primers for TCR Vbeta segments and 13 reverse primers for TCR Jbeta segments was used in the multiplex PCR. This is the immuneACCESS table as TCRdb keeps it, with only in-frame sequences that have V and J called. A part of the clones is gone; compared with another copy, unresolved V genes explain less than half, and the rest is unexplained. In this sample's table one finds 100,000 to 150,000 clones. Together, the top ten hold 2.2% of the sample. The sample taken for sequencing was PBMCs. The source is a man aged 35-49 years in good health and CMV-seronegative.

V gene TRBV7-5 combines with J gene TRBJ2-7; the table's D call TRBD2 went unverified against the DNA. TRBV7-5 is designated a pseudogene. The CDR3 runs to 15 residues. The CDR3 DNA is TGTGCCAGACGGTCACTACGGCGGGAGCCCAACGAGCAGTACTTC. This encodes CARRSLRREPNEQYF.

The CDR3 sequence is CASTTGGPGNTIYF. CDR3 coding DNA: TGTGCCAGCACTACGGGGGGGCCTGGAAACACCATATATTTT. The gene calls are TRBV6-5 and TRBJ1-3; weak D call: TRBD1 (6 bases). The CDR3 is made up of 14 amino acids. Looked up from germline, CDR1 is MNHEY and CDR2 is SVGAGI. Trimming took 7 bases from V and 2 from J, leaving 12 bases between them.

The chain employs TRBV25-1 and TRBJ1-1; D is ambiguous. The CDR3 consists of 11 residues. Trimming removed 8 bases from V and 6 bases from J, with 10 bases in between. Per germline, CDR1 MGHDK and CDR2 SYGVNS. CDR3 amino acids: CASHNGPEAFF. CDR3 nucleotide sequence: TGTGCCAGCCATAACGGTCCTGAAGCTTTCTTT.

This chain links TRBV11-3 with TRBJ2-7; TRBD2 matches 7 bases. CDR1 SGHNT and CDR2 YENEEA come from the germline V gene. J was trimmed by 4 bases and V by 0 bases; bases with no gene match: 6. This CDR3 contains 15 residues. The CDR3 reads CASSLDPTSRYEQYF. As DNA, the CDR3 is TGTGCCAGCAGCTTAGATCCGACTAGCCGGTACGAGCAGTACTTC.

This chain joins TRBV4-3 and TRBJ1-2, with D maybe TRBD1 (5 bases). V was shortened by 4 bases and J by 4 bases, with 10 bases between the two germline ends. Germline V gene sequence: CDR1 LGHNA, CDR2 YSLEER. CDR3 size: 13 residues. The CDR3 loop reads CASSPAGGYGYTF. The CDR3 nucleotides are TGCGCCAGCAGCCCTGCGGGGGGCTATGGCTACACCTTC.

This sequence joins TRBV21-1 and TRBJ2-7; TRBD2, the table's D call, lacks a check against the DNA. TRBV21-1 is labeled a pseudogene. The CDR3 consists of 14 residues. In DNA form, the CDR3 reads TGTGCCAGCAGCAAAGAACGGAGTCAAACCTCGCAGTACTTC. Translated, it gives CASSKERSQTSQYF.

DNA for the CDR3: TGTGCCAGCAGCTTCGGACTAGCGGGAAATCAGTTCTTC. It specifies CASSFGLAGNQFF. The genes are TRBV11-2 and TRBJ2-1; 12 bases align to TRBD2. Losses at the gene ends were 3 bases for V and 13 bases for J; bases not matched to a gene: 4. The CDR3 extends over 13 amino acids. Germline lookup yields CDR1 SGHAT and CDR2 FQNNGV.

The chain is built from TRBV7-6 and TRBJ2-2; 8 bases map to TRBD2. The CDR3 is made up of 15 amino acids. The V gene end was trimmed by 7 bases and the J gene end by 7 bases; junction bases not matched to a gene: 11. The germline V gene has CDR1 SGHVS and CDR2 FNYEAQ. CDR3 amino acids: CASNRGGRNGGELFF. CDR3 sequence (DNA): TGTGCCAGCAACCGGGGGGGACGGAATGGCGGGGAGCTGTTTTTT.

As DNA, the CDR3 is TGTGCCAGCATCCAGGGTCCTAACTATGGCTACACCTTC. It yields the protein CASIQGPNYGYTF. The chain recombines TRBV2 with TRBJ1-2; TRBD1 might be the D (5 bases). Trimming cost V 7 bases and J 0 bases, with 9 bases left between them. Per germline, CDR1 SNHLY and CDR2 FYNNEI. The CDR3 length is 13 residues.

The chain couples TRBV4-2 to TRBJ2-5; the match to TRBD2 covers 14 bases. The J segment lost 5 bases and the V segment lost 0 bases, leaving 5 bases of the junction unmatched. The CDR3 covers 17 residues. The germline gives CDR1 LGHNA, CDR2 YNFKEQ. The CDR3 DNA reads TGTGCCAGCAGCCAAGATCCGACTAGCGGGAGGGCGGAGACCCAGTACTTC. Protein product: CASSQDPTSGRAETQYF.

This chain connects TRBV7-2 to TRBJ2-1, with 11 bases identical to TRBD2. Germline assignment: CDR1 SGHTA and CDR2 FQGNSA. J lost 9 bases, V lost 2 bases, and 18 bases had no gene match. The CDR3 has 19 amino acids. CDR3: CASSLRFRASGRRVGEQFF. DNA for the CDR3: TGTGCCAGCAGCTTAAGATTCAGGGCTAGCGGGAGGAGGGTGGGTGAGCAGTTCTTC. Complete variable domain (other parts from reference TRBV7-2 and TRBJ2-1): GAGVSQSPSNKVTEKGKDVELRCDPISGHTALYWYRQSLGQGLEFLIYFQGNSAPDKSGLPSDRFSAERTGGSVSTLTIQRTQQEDSAVYLCASSLRFRASGRRVGEQFFGPGTRLTVL.

The chain uses TRBV7-9 and TRBJ2-3, with TRBD2 identical over 8 bases. Germline CDR1 and CDR2: SEHNR and FQNEAQ (reference sequence). J lost 6 bases, V lost 3 bases, and 14 bases had no gene match. CDR3 length: 17 residues. CDR3 sequence reads: CASSLASGLWVADTQYF. CDR3 nucleotides: TGTGCCAGCAGCTTGGCTAGCGGGCTGTGGGTCGCGGATACGCAGTATTTT.

The chain carries TRBV28 and TRBJ2-2, with TRBD1 as a possible D gene (6 bases). Trimming stripped 3 bases from V and 3 bases from J, with 11 bases between. Per germline, CDR1 MDHEN and CDR2 SYDVKM. This CDR3 is built from 15 residues. The CDR3 sequence is CASSFLDRDTGELFF. For the CDR3, the DNA is TGTGCCAGCAGTTTCTTGGACAGAGACACCGGGGAGCTGTTTTTT. Variable domain in full (rest from reference TRBV28 and TRBJ2-2): DVKVTQSSRYLVKRTGEKVFLECVQDMDHENMFWYRQDPGLGLRLIYFSYDVKMKEKGDIPEGYSVSREKKERFSLILESASTNQTSMYLCASSFLDRDTGELFFGEGSRLTVL.

V usage is TRBV27 and J usage is TRBJ1-2; the D gene is possibly TRBD1 (6 bases). V dropped 2 bases and J dropped 5 bases, with 15 bases sitting between them. The germline gives CDR1 MNHEY, CDR2 SMNVEV (reference sequence). The length of the CDR3 is 15 residues. The CDR3 sequence: CASSLTPGAGYGYTF. DNA of the CDR3: TGTGCCAGCAGTTTAACTCCAGGGGCAGGGTATGGCTACACCTTC.

V and J are TRBV5-4 and TRBJ2-7, with 11 nucleotides matching TRBD2. Trimming at V came to 4 bases and at J to 9 bases, leaving 3 bases not matched to a gene. The V gene's germline CDR1 is SGHNT and CDR2 YYREEE (reference sequence). This CDR3 is 12 amino acids long. CDR3 nucleotide sequence: TGTGCCAGCAGCCCTAGCGGGAGGCGGCAGTACTTC. It specifies CASSPSGRRQYF.

This chain links TRBV6-5 with TRBJ2-7; 10 bases map to TRBD2. Trimming removed 4 bases from V and 4 bases from J; junction bases left unmatched: 7. CDR3 length: 15 residues. CDR1 and CDR2 from the germline V gene are MNHEY and SVGAGI. CDR3 sequence (DNA): TGTGCCAGCAGTTTAGCCGGGACTAGCGTGTACGAGCAGTACTTC. Protein sequence: CASSLAGTSVYEQYF.

The chain uses TRBV7-2 and TRBJ2-2; no clear D. V lost 4 bases and J lost 1, with 4 bases in between. Germline assignment: CDR1 SGHTA and CDR2 FQGNSA. This CDR3 spans 13 amino acids. CDR3: CASSSRNTGELFF. The DNA for the CDR3 is TGTGCCAGCAGCTCCAGGAACACCGGGGAGCTGTTTTTT.

The CDR3 spells CASSFGRVETQYF. CDR3 sequence (DNA): TGTGCCAGCAGCTTCGGCAGGGTGGAGACCCAGTACTTC. The chain recombines TRBV7-8 with TRBJ2-5, with D possibly being TRBD1 (5 bases). The CDR3 contains 13 residues. V shed 3 bases and J shed 5 bases, with 10 bases lying between them. Germline CDR1 SGHVS, CDR2 FQNEAQ. Full variable domain (rest looked up from reference TRBV7-8 and TRBJ2-5): GAGVSQSPRYKVAKRGQDVALRCDPISGHVSLFWYQQALGQGPEFLTYFQNEAQLDKSGLPSDRFFAERPEGSVSTLKIQRTQQEDSAVYLCASSFGRVETQYFGPGTRLLVL.

V is TRBV2 and J is TRBJ2-3; D possibly corresponds to TRBD1 (6 bases). The CDR3 totals 14 residues. From germline, CDR1 is SNHLY and CDR2 FYNNEI. V lost 6 bases and J 4 bases, leaving 14 bases between the germline ends. The CDR3 DNA follows: TGTGCCAGCAGCCGTCGACAGGTCGCAGATACGCAGTATTTT. Translated, it gives CASSRRQVADTQYF.

The chain has TRBV11-2 and TRBJ2-7; 7 nucleotides match TRBD1. V lost 8 bases to trimming and J lost 1 base; unmatched junction nucleotides: 5. This CDR3 contains 13 residues. The germline gives CDR1 SGHAT, CDR2 FQNNGV. The chain's CDR3 is CASAGTASYEQYF. CDR3 in DNA: TGTGCCAGCGCCGGGACAGCTTCCTACGAGCAGTACTTC.

The chain couples TRBV18 to TRBJ2-6, with a weak D call TRBD1 (6 bases). Deletions cut 5 bases from V and 4 bases from J, with 9 bases between. The CDR3 totals 14 residues. Germline CDR1 is KGHSH and CDR2 is LQKENI. The CDR3 DNA reads TGTGCCAGCTCATCTGGGACAGGGGCCAACGTCCTGACTTTC. Translated: CASSSGTGANVLTF.

The chain is built from TRBV28 and TRBJ2-7; D is unclear. Germline V lookup: CDR1 MDHEN, CDR2 SYDVKM. V was clipped by 3 bases and J by 5 bases, with 5 bases between them. The CDR3 is made up of 11 amino acids. CDR3 nucleotides: TGTGCCAGCAGTTTTAAGCACGAGCAGTACTTC. Translation: CASSFKHEQYF. Full variable domain (remainder filled in from reference TRBV28 and TRBJ2-7): DVKVTQSSRYLVKRTGEKVFLECVQDMDHENMFWYRQDPGLGLRLIYFSYDVKMKEKGDIPEGYSVSREKKERFSLILESASTNQTSMYLCASSFKHEQYFGPGTRLTVT.

This chain links TRBV19 with TRBJ1-1, with TRBD1 as a possible D gene (5 bases). The CDR3 has 14 amino acids. V was pared by 4 bases and J by 2 bases, with 11 bases between. Germline V lookup: CDR1 LNHDA, CDR2 SQIVND (reference sequence). The DNA of the CDR3 is TGTGCCAGTAGTACCCGTCAGGGAAACACTGAAGCTTTCTTT. This sequence encodes CASSTRQGNTEAFF.

The chain links TRBV4-3 to TRBJ2-5, with D perhaps matching TRBD2 (5 bases). In germline, CDR1 is LGHNA, CDR2 YSLEER. V was clipped by 5 bases and J by 7 bases, with 35 bases between them. The CDR3 loop spans 20 amino acids. CDR3 in DNA: TGCGCCAGCAGCAAAAAGGCGGGTAGGGTGCGGCGGCCGCCGAGAGGGACCCAGTACTTC. Amino acid sequence: CASSKKAGRVRRPPRGTQYF.